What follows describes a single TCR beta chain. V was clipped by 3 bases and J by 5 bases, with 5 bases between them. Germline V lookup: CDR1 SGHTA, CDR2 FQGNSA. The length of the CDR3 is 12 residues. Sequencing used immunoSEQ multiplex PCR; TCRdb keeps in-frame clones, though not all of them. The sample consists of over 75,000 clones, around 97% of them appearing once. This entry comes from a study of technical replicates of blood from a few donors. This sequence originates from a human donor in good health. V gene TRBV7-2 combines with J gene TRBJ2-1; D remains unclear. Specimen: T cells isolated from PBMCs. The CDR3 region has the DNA TGTGCCAGCAGCTTTATCCACAATGAGCAGTTCTTC. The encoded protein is CASSFIHNEQFF.